This record concerns one T cell receptor (beta chain) sequence. Its antigen remains unidentified. V was shortened by 5 bases and J by 1 base, with 15 bases between the two germline ends. Germline assignment: CDR1 SEHNR and CDR2 FQNEAQ (reference sequence). The CDR3 is made up of 15 amino acids. The data were obtained in a study of cytomegalovirus exposure and HLA in healthy donors. Points from the study as a whole: One cluster of highly shared sequence variants probably arose as a sequencing artifact. Equally common other TCR beta chains were less clonally expanded than HLA-associated ones, a later analysis found.

Amplification used 60 Vbeta primers and 13 Jbeta primers. Source study methods: The authors later counted roughly 76 million unique TCR beta chains, some 11 million of them shared. Libraries were prepared by immunoSEQ multiplex PCR; TCRdb keeps only in-frame clonotypes and omits some of them. Clone size and V and J calls were adopted from that table, with D and trimming inferred from the DNA. Of some 150,000 clones listed, approximately 80% were seen once; the top ten hold about 9.5%. In nominal health when sampled, donors likely had unrecorded immune exposures nonetheless. The sample comprised PBMCs. This TCR derives from a man between 18 and 29 years old in good health and CMV-seropositive. The chain employs TRBV7-9 and TRBJ2-7; D gene unclear. Here the CDR3 reads CASSPRGRPSYEQYF. The CDR3 region has the DNA TGTGCCAGCAGCCCCAGAGGCCGGCCTTCCTACGAGCAGTACTTC. Full variable domain (outside the CDR3, taken from reference TRBV7-9 and TRBJ2-7): DTGVSQNPRHKITKRGQNVTFRCDPISEHNRLYWYRQTLGQGPEFLTYFQNEAQLEKSRLLSDRFSAERPKGSFSTLEIQRTEQGDSAMYLCASSPRGRPSYEQYFGPGTRLTVT.